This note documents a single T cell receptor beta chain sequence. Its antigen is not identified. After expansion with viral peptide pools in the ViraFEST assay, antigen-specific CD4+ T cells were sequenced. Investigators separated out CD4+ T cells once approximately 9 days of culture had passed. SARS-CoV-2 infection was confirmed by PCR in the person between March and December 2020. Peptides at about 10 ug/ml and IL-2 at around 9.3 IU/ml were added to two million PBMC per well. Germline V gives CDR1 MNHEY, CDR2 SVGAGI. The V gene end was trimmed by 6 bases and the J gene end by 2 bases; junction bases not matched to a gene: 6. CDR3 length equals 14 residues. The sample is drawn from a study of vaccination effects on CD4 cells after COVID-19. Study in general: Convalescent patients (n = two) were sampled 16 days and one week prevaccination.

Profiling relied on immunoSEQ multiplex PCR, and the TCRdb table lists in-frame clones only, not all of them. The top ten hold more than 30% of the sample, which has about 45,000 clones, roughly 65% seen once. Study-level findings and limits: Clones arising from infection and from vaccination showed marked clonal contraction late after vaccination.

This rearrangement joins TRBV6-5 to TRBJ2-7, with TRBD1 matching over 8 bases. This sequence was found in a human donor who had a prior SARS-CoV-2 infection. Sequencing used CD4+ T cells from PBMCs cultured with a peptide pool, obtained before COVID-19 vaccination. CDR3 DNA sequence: TGTGCCAGCAGCCTACAGGGGGGCACCTACGAGCAGTACTTC. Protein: CASSLQGGTYEQYF.